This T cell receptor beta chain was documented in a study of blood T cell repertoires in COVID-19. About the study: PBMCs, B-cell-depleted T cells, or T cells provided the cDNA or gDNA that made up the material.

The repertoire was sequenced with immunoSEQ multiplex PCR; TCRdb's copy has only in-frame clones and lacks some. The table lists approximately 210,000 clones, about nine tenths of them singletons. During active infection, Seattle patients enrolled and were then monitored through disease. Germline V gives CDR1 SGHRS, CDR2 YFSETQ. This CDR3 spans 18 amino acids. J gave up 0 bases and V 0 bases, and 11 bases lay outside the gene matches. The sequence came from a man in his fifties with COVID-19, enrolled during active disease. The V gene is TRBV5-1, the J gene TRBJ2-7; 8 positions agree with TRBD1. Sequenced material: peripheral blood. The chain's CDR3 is CASSLVAWGQEISYEQYF. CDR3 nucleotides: TGCGCCAGCAGCTTGGTGGCTTGGGGACAGGAGATCTCCTACGAGCAGTACTTC. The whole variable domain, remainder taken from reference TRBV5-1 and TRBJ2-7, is KAGVTQTPRYLIKTRGQQVTLSCSPISGHRSVSWYQQTPGQGLQFLFEYFSETQRNKGNFPGRFSGRQFSNSRSEMNVSTLELGDSALYLCASSLVAWGQEISYEQYFGPGTRLTVT.